This T cell receptor (beta chain) is from a study of T cell responses to AZD1222 COVID-19 vaccine (dated by TCRdb to the early 2020s). Background on the whole study: TCR sequencing covered 230 or so trial participants: 200 to 220 given two doses of AZD1222 and 26 given two doses of MenACWY control vaccine. Trial participants were enrolled by age into subgroups of 18-55, 56-69 and 70-plus years, and about 150, 27 and 61 TCR-sequenced participants, respectively, were included in these subgroups.

Spanning cysteine to phenylalanine, the CDR3 consists of 16 amino acids. The kept DNA is CDR3 alone, 48 bases in frame from the first base. CDR1 is given as SGHTA and CDR2 as FQGNSA, both from the germline V gene. From V the trimming removes 5 bases and from J it removes 5 bases, while the gene matches leave 4 bases of the junction unaccounted for. Study-wide findings and limitations: CD4 TCRs associated with the vaccine covered the entire spike protein, and the dominant responses were in regions 160-218 and 743-854. Participants were mostly white British and included more females than males, and it was suggested by the authors that clonal diversity may have been underestimated. In the small 56-69-year group, the increase in depth fell short of significance, most likely because of low power. After two AZD1222 doses, both the breadth and the depth of spike-specific TCRs were significantly higher than at day 0 and than in MenACWY recipients. Because no day 14 peak-response samples were available, the repertoires could be characterized only after the peak T cell response. Epitopes outside the regions mutated in the B.1.351 and B.1.1.7 variants were reportedly recognized by nearly half of the unique spike-specific TCRs. Only a handful of AZD1222 recipients were SARS-CoV-2 seropositive at baseline, limiting conclusions about previously exposed vaccinees.

Per the publication, the time point label means: baseline before first vaccination. Interpreted using the paper, the treatment or condition label stands for: meningococcal conjugate vaccine given as trial control. The vaccinee samples were drawn from two UK trials, COV001 and COV002, one of which was a single-blind randomized controlled phase 2/3 trial testing AZD1222 (ChAdOx1 nCoV-19) in healthy adults. For TCRbeta chain sequencing, PBMC samples were collected from trial participants at day 0 and at day 28 after the second dose. The CDR3 regions of human TCRbeta chains were subjected to immunosequencing. The published analysis was carried out like this. TCRs in the repertoires were compared against a reference library of SARS-CoV-2-specific TCRs that had been generated with the MIRA antigen-specificity platform. Breadth was defined as the fraction of unique TCRs that were SARS-CoV-2-associated, and depth was defined as the fraction of total T cells that were SARS-CoV-2-associated. Using the MIRA data, each spike-specific TCR was assigned both to the spike region to which the TCR was reactive and to a CD4 or CD8 class. Log10-transformed breadth and depth values were compared by one-way ANOVA with Sidak's multiple comparisons tests. Drawn from immuneACCESS, this table holds only the in-frame rearrangements with V and J called that TCRdb kept. Clones are partly lost; checked studies trace under half to an unresolved V gene and leave the rest unexplained. V and J calls and clone size follow that table, whereas D and trimming were derived from the DNA. Recorded for this sample are 100,000 to 150,000 clones; roughly 88% of them occurred a single time. Approximately 4.5% of the sample is taken by the ten largest.

As concerns this clone: Its antigen is currently not known. Base qualities were left out, and no much larger clone turns up one base away.

Rearrangement joined TRBV7-2 to TRBJ2-2; TRBD2 agrees with 14 junctional bases. This clonotype was obtained from an adult in good health. The source material was peripheral blood, sampled on day 0 of MenACWY control vaccination. At the DNA level, the sequence is TGTGCCAGCAGCCCCGGACTAGCGGGAGGAACCGGGGAGCTGTTTTTT. It codes for CASSPGLAGGTGELFF.